The next 26 T cell receptor beta chains were all read from a single sample in a study of blood T cell repertoires in COVID-19. Assay: immunoSEQ multiplex PCR; the TCRdb copy retains only in-frame clones and omits some. Of 14,000 to 15,000 clones in the sample, 75% to 90% are singletons; the top ten hold 17%. The sequencing sample was made of peripheral blood. These receptors were collected from a human donor in a cohort sampled during active COVID-19.

The chain is built from TRBV6-6 and TRBJ1-4; 9 bases line up with TRBD1. The CDR3 is made up of 13 amino acids. The J segment lost 10 bases and the V segment lost 7 bases, leaving 7 bases of the junction unmatched. Germline loops: CDR1 MNHNY, CDR2 SVGAGI (reference sequence). CDR3 sequence: CASTPLTGGKLFF. The CDR3 bases are TGTGCCAGCACCCCACTGACAGGGGGAAAACTGTTTTTT.

The chain uses TRBV3-1 (or the pseudogene TRBV3-2) and TRBJ2-5; TRBD2 is a possible D gene (5 bases). The germline V gene encodes CDR1 LGHDT and CDR2 YNNKEL (reference sequence). Trimming removed 0 bases at V and 2 bases at J, with 16 bases between. The CDR3 has 17 amino acids. CDR3 sequence: CASSQDIWSGTQETQYF. CDR3 nucleotide sequence: TGTGCCAGCAGCCAAGATATCTGGAGCGGCACACAAGAGACCCAGTACTTC.

The chain carries TRBV4-2 and TRBJ2-4; 7 nucleotides agree with TRBD2. V lost 7 bases, J lost 8 bases, and 5 bases stayed unmatched. Germline loops: CDR1 LGHNA, CDR2 YNFKEQ. The CDR3 has 12 amino acids. The CDR3 protein is CASNGGGYIQYF. CDR3 DNA sequence: TGTGCCAGCAACGGGGGAGGGTACATTCAGTACTTC.

This chain joins TRBV4-3 and TRBJ1-2; D remains ambiguous. Looked up from germline, CDR1 is LGHNA and CDR2 is YSLEER. The CDR3 length is 13 residues. The ends were cut back, 0 bases at V and 5 bases at J, with 7 bases in the middle. The CDR3 DNA follows: TGCGCCAGCAGCCAAGATTGGGCTTATGGCTACACCTTC. It encodes CASSQDWAYGYTF.

The chain couples TRBV5-1 to TRBJ2-4; D perhaps matches TRBD1 (5 bases). V was cut by 0 bases and J by 0 bases, with 13 bases left in between. Germline assignment: CDR1 SGHRS and CDR2 YFSETQ. The CDR3 spans 17 residues. CDR3 in amino acids: CASSLDRSTLAKNIQYF. The CDR3 DNA reads TGCGCCAGCAGCTTGGACAGGTCGACTCTAGCCAAAAACATTCAGTACTTC.

The chain combines TRBV6-2 or TRBV6-3 with TRBJ1-1; the match to TRBD1 covers 8 bases. J was trimmed by 8 bases and V by 3 bases; bases with no gene match: 8. This CDR3 comprises 14 residues. Germline V gene sequence: CDR1 MNHEY, CDR2 SVGEGT. CDR3 sequence: CASSYADRGREAFF. The CDR3 DNA sequence: TGTGCCAGCAGTTATGCAGACAGGGGCAGAGAAGCTTTCTTT.

V and J are TRBV5-6 and TRBJ1-2; TRBD1 might be the D (6 bases). Germline CDR1 reads SGHDT; CDR2 reads YYEEEE. The CDR3 totals 14 residues. V dropped 2 bases and J dropped 3 bases, with 11 bases sitting between them. CDR3 sequence: CASSLTGFDYGYTF. In DNA form, the CDR3 reads TGTGCCAGCAGCTTAACAGGGTTCGACTATGGCTACACCTTC.

This CDR3 reads CASWTARTDTQYF. The CDR3 bases are TGTGCCTCATGGACAGCTCGCACAGATACGCAGTATTTT. The rearrangement links TRBV10-3 to TRBJ2-3, with D tentatively TRBD1 (6 bases). The germline V gene encodes CDR1 ENHRY and CDR2 SYGVKD. The CDR3 runs 13 residues. The V gene lost 11 bases and the J gene lost 1 base, with 13 bases spanning the gap.

This clone was counted a single time. The chain carries TRBV5-1 and TRBJ2-5; maybe TRBD1 (5 bases). The CDR3 runs 13 residues. The V gene's germline CDR1 is SGHRS and CDR2 YFSETQ. Trimming shortened V by 2 bases and J by 2 bases, and 7 bases separated the two germline ends. The CDR3 here is CASSFYRQETQYF. The DNA for the CDR3 is TGCGCCAGCAGCTTTTACAGGCAAGAGACCCAGTACTTC.

The chain is built from TRBV18 and TRBJ1-4; D perhaps matches TRBD1 (6 bases). The V and J ends lost 6 bases and 7 bases respectively, with 9 bases between them. The CDR3 is made up of 12 amino acids. Germline V gene sequence: CDR1 KGHSH, CDR2 LQKENI. The chain's CDR3 is CASSRGGEKLFF. In DNA form, the CDR3 reads TGTGCCAGCTCCCGAGGGGGTGAAAAACTGTTTTTT.

The rearrangement links TRBV12-3 or TRBV12-4 to TRBJ1-6; no definite D call. The CDR3 has 12 residues. V gave up 6 bases and J gave up 12 bases, with 12 bases separating them. CDR3 nucleotides: TGTGCCAGCAGGAGGGCGGAACTACCCCTCCACTTT. It codes for CASRRAELPLHF.

V and J are TRBV20-1 and TRBJ2-5, with a possible D match to TRBD1 (6 bases). From germline, CDR1 is DFQATT and CDR2 SNEGSKA (reference sequence). This CDR3 comprises 11 residues. V was shortened by 5 bases and J by 5 bases, with 9 bases between the two germline ends. The DNA of the CDR3 is TGCAGTGCTCCTGACAGGGAGACCCAGTACTTC. It translates to CSAPDRETQYF.

The chain employs TRBV7-2 and TRBJ1-5; D is uncertain. V lost 2 bases and J 1 base, leaving 9 bases between the germline ends. CDR1 is SGHTA and CDR2 is FQGNSA in the germline V gene. The CDR3 sequence is 15 residues long. Here the CDR3 reads CASSLRTGSNQPQHF. CDR3 DNA: TGTGCCAGCAGCTTACGGACGGGAAGCAATCAGCCCCAGCATTTT.

The chain uses TRBV5-1 and TRBJ2-5, with 14 bases aligning to TRBD2. Germline trimming cut 0 bases from V and 2 bases from J; bases unmatched to any gene: 0. CDR3 length equals 16 residues. CDR1 is SGHRS and CDR2 is YFSETQ in the germline V gene. The CDR3, as DNA: TGCGCCAGCAGCTTGGGACTAGCGGGGGGGCAAGAGACCCAGTACTTC. It codes for CASSLGLAGGQETQYF. Combining the CDR3 with reference TRBV5-1 and TRBJ2-5 gives the whole variable domain KAGVTQTPRYLIKTRGQQVTLSCSPISGHRSVSWYQQTPGQGLQFLFEYFSETQRNKGNFPGRFSGRQFSNSRSEMNVSTLELGDSALYLCASSLGLAGGQETQYFGPGTRLLVL.

V usage is TRBV19 and J usage is TRBJ2-5; D is ambiguous. With 4 bases removed from V and 5 bases from J, the gap between germline ends came to 11 bases. The germline V gene encodes CDR1 LNHDA and CDR2 SQIVND (reference sequence). The CDR3 has 13 residues. This chain's CDR3 is CASSNLQSETQYF. CDR3 sequence (DNA): TGTGCCAGTAGTAATCTCCAGTCGGAGACCCAGTACTTC.

The chain joins TRBV5-1 to TRBJ2-1; D is possibly TRBD1 (5 bases). V was trimmed by 4 bases and J by 9 bases, leaving 14 bases between them. The length of the CDR3 is 13 residues. Germline V gene data show CDR1 as SGHRS and CDR2 as YFSETQ. The CDR3 here is CASSMNQGSEQFF. In DNA form, the CDR3 reads TGCGCCAGCAGCATGAATCAGGGAAGTGAGCAGTTCTTC.

CDR3 DNA: TGTGCCAGCAGTTACCCCCTAGGCGTGGGCGAGCCGGGGTTTCCTGAAGCTTTCTTT. It translates to CASSYPLGVGEPGFPEAFF. The rearrangement links TRBV6-2 or TRBV6-3 to TRBJ1-1; the D is unclear. Germline-derived CDR1 and CDR2 are MNHEY and SVGEGT. This CDR3 spans 19 amino acids. V was clipped by 2 bases and J by 6 bases, with 28 bases between them.

This chain uses TRBV7-2 with TRBJ2-5; 9 nucleotides line up with TRBD2. This CDR3 has 15 residues. The germline CDR1 and CDR2 sequences are SGHTA and FQGNSA. V shed 5 bases, J shed 5 bases, and the junction held 9 bases outside the gene matches. CDR3 nucleotides: TGTGCCAGCAGCCCCCATGCGGGGGGGCTGGAGACCCAGTACTTC. This encodes CASSPHAGGLETQYF. Full variable domain (outside the CDR3, taken from reference TRBV7-2 and TRBJ2-5): GAGVSQSPSNKVTEKGKDVELRCDPISGHTALYWYRQSLGQGLEFLIYFQGNSAPDKSGLPSDRFSAERTGGSVSTLTIQRTQQEDSAVYLCASSPHAGGLETQYFGPGTRLLVL.

This clone was found once. The chain links TRBV6-5 to TRBJ2-5; weak D call: TRBD1 (6 bases). Trimming shortened V by 6 bases and J by 2 bases, and 13 bases separated the two germline ends. The V gene's germline CDR1 is MNHEY and CDR2 SVGAGI. The CDR3 loop spans 14 amino acids. The CDR3 sequence: CASSAGQIQETQYF. CDR3 in DNA: TGTGCCAGCAGCGCCGGACAGATACAAGAGACCCAGTACTTC.

This clone showed up just once. The V gene is TRBV18, the J gene TRBJ2-5; a possible D gene is TRBD1 (5 bases). Between the trimmed V and J ends, which lost 4 bases and 2 bases, there was a span of 20 bases. The CDR3 has 17 residues. Germline-derived CDR1 and CDR2 are KGHSH and LQKENI. The CDR3 region has the DNA TGTGCCAGCTCACTCCAGGGATTTAACTCAAAACAAGAGACCCAGTACTTC. This encodes CASSLQGFNSKQETQYF.

The V call is TRBV7-2, the J call TRBJ2-5; the match to TRBD1 covers 9 bases. The junction had 8 bases not matched to a gene; V was cut back by 2 bases and J by 4 bases. Looked up from germline, CDR1 is SGHTA and CDR2 is FQGNSA. CDR3 length: 16 amino acids. The CDR3 DNA is TGTGCCAGCAGCTTAAGGGTTGGGACAGGGCGAGAGACCCAGTACTTC. As protein: CASSLRVGTGRETQYF.

The chain recombines TRBV11-3 with TRBJ1-1; tentatively, D is TRBD1 (5 bases). Germline lookup yields CDR1 SGHNT and CDR2 YENEEA. CDR3 length equals 14 residues. V was cut by 5 bases and J by 0 bases, with 10 bases left in between. The CDR3 DNA follows: TGTGCCAGCAGCGCAGGACACATGAACACTGAAGCTTTCTTT. It translates to CASSAGHMNTEAFF.

J is TRBJ2-5 and V is TRBV4-2, with D maybe TRBD2 (5 bases). Trimming left V 4 bases short and J 4 bases short, with 13 bases between. Germline assignment: CDR1 LGHNA and CDR2 YNFKEQ. The CDR3 length is 14 residues. CDR3 amino acids: CASSRKGGLETQYF. The CDR3, as DNA: TGTGCCAGCAGCCGAAAAGGCGGGTTAGAGACCCAGTACTTC.

The chain has TRBV9 and TRBJ2-1; D is uncertain. This CDR3 region has 13 residues. The V gene's germline CDR1 is SGDLS and CDR2 YYNGEE. Trimming left V 4 bases short and J 0 bases short, with 5 bases between. The CDR3 loop is CASSISSYNEQFF. The DNA for the CDR3 is TGTGCCAGCAGCATTAGCTCCTACAATGAGCAGTTCTTC. Complete variable domain (other parts from reference TRBV9 and TRBJ2-1): DSGVTQTPKHLITATGQRVTLRCSPRSGDLSVYWYQQSLDQGLQFLIQYYNGEERAKGNILERFSAQQFPDLHSELNLSSLELGDSALYFCASSISSYNEQFFGPGTRLTVL.

The chain carries TRBV3-1 (or the pseudogene TRBV3-2) and TRBJ1-1; a possible D gene is TRBD1 (6 bases). Germline assignment: CDR1 LGHDT and CDR2 YNNKEL (reference sequence). There are 14 residues in the CDR3. V was trimmed by 3 bases and J by 6 bases, leaving 14 bases between them. CDR3 in amino acids: CASSHPLRGAEAFF. DNA of the CDR3: TGTGCCAGCAGCCACCCCCTCAGGGGTGCTGAAGCTTTCTTT.

The chain joins TRBV5-1 to TRBJ2-2, with 7 bases identical to TRBD1. Trimming removed 4 bases from V and 4 bases from J; junction bases left unmatched: 10. This CDR3 is built from 16 residues. CDR1 is SGHRS, CDR2 YFSETQ, per germline. The CDR3 DNA follows: TGCGCCAGCAGCGCTGGATCGACAGGGAGCACCGGGGAGCTGTTTTTT. It translates to CASSAGSTGSTGELFF.